The present entry profiles one TCR beta chain with its context. This clone was found once. This clone's antigen is unknown. Base qualities are not provided; no much larger clone lies one nucleotide away. This specimen comes from a study of blood T cell repertoires in COVID-19 (dated by TCRdb to the early 2020s). About the investigation overall: Samples covering the acute and convalescent phases of COVID-19 were provided by collaborators in the United States, Italy and Spain. The sample metadata nearly always contained a de-identified subject ID, COVID-19 status, age in years and sex. The repertoires were released in a freely available public database intended as a resource for research on the immune response to SARS-CoV-2. Subjects who had been exposed to COVID-19, were actively infected with it, or had recovered from it provided the deeply sampled blood TCRbeta repertoires that made up the dataset. Where available, HLA class I and class II types were obtained from metadata supplied by the sample provider rather than from assay-based typing. Samples were obtained from the ongoing ImmuneRACE study (first 160 participants) and from 1,254 subjects provided by 6 global collaborators. The prospective study material was composed of cDNA or gDNA derived from T cells, B-cell-depleted T cells, or PBMCs. Here is what the overall study found, with its caveats: Clinical and demographic metadata were provided uncurated, with the amount varying by source and participant.

TCRbeta CDR3 regions were amplified from genomic DNA by means of the immunoSEQ Assay, a bias-controlled multiplex PCR. In the paper's pipeline: The number of nucleated cells in each sample was estimated by amplification of reference gene primers within the assay. To quantify the absolute abundance of each unique TCRbeta CDR3 rearrangement, sequence reads were collapsed and filtered. For each sample, productive Simpson clonality was calculated by taking the square root of Simpson's diversity index across productive rearrangements. TCRdb provides this immuneACCESS table in a form limited to in-frame rearrangements. Some clones are lacking; in checked studies, under half of them reflect an unresolved V gene, and why the rest are absent is not known. Clone size and V and J calls were adopted from that table, with D and trimming inferred from the DNA. Within this sample are around 190,000 clones, with roughly 88% of them counted one time only. The ten biggest clones cover 4.5% to 7% of the sample.

A distance of 17 bases separates the germline ends of V and J, which lose 6 bases and 3 bases respectively. Looking up the germline V gene (reference sequence) yields CDR1 LNHDA and CDR2 SQIVND. Its CDR3 holds 16 amino acids, cysteine through phenylalanine. Only CDR3 DNA remains: 48 bases, in frame from the first base. Participants in the prospective study were aged about 18 to 95 years, lived in 24 United States geographic areas, and enrolled through a virtual design. In the prospective study, cohorts were assigned on the basis of participant-reported clinical history obtained from a screening survey and a study questionnaire. In the prospective study, whole blood, serum and a nasopharyngeal or oropharyngeal swab were collected from each participant by mobile phlebotomists. Participants in the prospective study had the option to provide additional blood draws and questionnaires over an approximately 2-month period. Before DNA extraction, blood samples from the prospective study were shipped at room temperature or frozen.

The sequenced sample consisted of PBMCs or T cells enriched from blood (not recorded which). This clonotype was sampled from a man in his forties with acute COVID-19. The receptor chain draws on TRBV19 and TRBJ2-2; the D gene is possibly TRBD2, with 7 bases matching. CDR3 loop: CASRGGPGYDTGELFF. The nucleotide sequence reads TGTGCCAGTAGGGGGGGGCCGGGCTATGACACCGGGGAGCTGTTTTTT.